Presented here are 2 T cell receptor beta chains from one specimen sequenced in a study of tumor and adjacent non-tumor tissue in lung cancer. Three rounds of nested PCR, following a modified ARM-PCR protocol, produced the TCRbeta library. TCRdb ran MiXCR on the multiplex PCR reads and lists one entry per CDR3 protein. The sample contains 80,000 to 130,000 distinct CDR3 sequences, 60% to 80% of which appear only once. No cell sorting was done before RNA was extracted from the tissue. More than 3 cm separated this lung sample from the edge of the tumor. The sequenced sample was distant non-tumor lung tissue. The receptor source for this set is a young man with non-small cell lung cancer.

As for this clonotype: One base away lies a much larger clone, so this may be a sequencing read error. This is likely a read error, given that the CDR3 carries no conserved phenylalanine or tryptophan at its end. CDR3 DNA: TGTGCCAGCAGCTTGACAGGGGCGGTTGGGGAGCAGTACCTC. Its translation is CASSLTGAVGEQYL. The chain uses TRBV7-9 and TRBJ2-7; TRBD1 aligns across 8 bases. The CDR3 has 14 amino acids. From germline, CDR1 is SEHNR and CDR2 FQNEAQ (reference sequence). V trimming: 3 bases; J trimming: 7 bases; junction bases outside the gene matches: 8.

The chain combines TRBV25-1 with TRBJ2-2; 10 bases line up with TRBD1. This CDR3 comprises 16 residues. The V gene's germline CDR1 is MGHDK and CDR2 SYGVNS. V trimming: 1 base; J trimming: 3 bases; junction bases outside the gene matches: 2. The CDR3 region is CASSELGTGDTGELFF. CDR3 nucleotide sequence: TGTGCCAGCAGTGAATTAGGGACAGGGGACACCGGGGAGCTGTTTTTT. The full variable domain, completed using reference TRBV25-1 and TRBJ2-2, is EADIYQTPRYLVIGTGKKITLECSQTMGHDKMYWYQQDPGMELHLIHYSYGVNSTEKGDLSSESTVSRIRTEHFPLTLESARPSHTSQYLCASSELGTGDTGELFFGEGSRLTVL.